This T cell receptor (beta chain) came from a study of tumor-infiltrating lymphocytes in primary liver carcinoma. Whole-study results and caveats: Bulk unsorted material prevented CD4+ and CD8+ repertoire comparison. Tumor-adjacent and tumor-blood pairs shared less of their repertoires than tumor region pairs shared.

This CDR3 is built from 15 residues. The V end was cut by 3 bases, the J end by 9 bases, with 20 bases between. Germline V lookup: CDR1 SGHAT, CDR2 FQNNGV. Germline DNA was extracted alongside blood RNA, which was obtained from unsorted whole blood. Before any surgery took place, approximately 3.7 milliliters of peripheral blood were collected. Researchers generated TCR beta cDNA from 500 to 600 ng of total RNA, relying on a constant-region primer. Slightly modified ARM-PCR served as the procedure for the TCR beta libraries. These libraries came from three rounds of nested multiplex PCR. It was with TRBV1-TRBV30 forward primers and a C-beta reverse primer that the first two PCR rounds were run, at about 10 cycles each. MiXCR, applied by TCRdb to the multiplex PCR reads, yields one record per CDR3 protein. The sample has nearly 200,000 distinct CDR3 sequences, 65% seen once. Of note for this clonotype: Its target is unknown. Since no conserved phenylalanine or tryptophan closes the CDR3, a read error is the likely cause.

This sequence originates from a woman aged 60-75 years with primary liver carcinoma and hepatitis B virus infection. The chain recombines TRBV11-2 with TRBJ2-5; no clear D. Sample: peripheral blood. The CDR3 loop reads CASSFGLAVLGAQYI. The CDR3, as DNA: TGTGCCAGCAGCTTCGGGCTGGCAGTGCTTGGGGCCCAGTACATC.